This T cell receptor (beta chain) derives from a study of vaccination and CD4 T cells after COVID-19. As for the study in general: Convalescent individuals numbered four females and six males, two being Hispanic. Overlapping spike peptides from SARS-CoV-2, HCoV-NL63, HCoV-OC43 and HCoV-229E served to stimulate the cells. Post-vaccine sampling followed dose two by a median roughly 76 days (range 14 to 241). General observations from the study: SARS-CoV-2-reactive clonotype medians increased from about 20 to 38, not significantly.

As to time point: late sampling 161 to 241 days after vaccination in a few convalescent patients. The treatment: roughly 10-day PBMC culture with coronavirus spike peptide pools or control peptides (ViraFEST assay). Cultured CD4+ T-cell DNA underwent Oncomine TCR Beta short-read sequencing. TCRdb re-called the PCR reads with MiXCR, one entry per CDR3 protein. The data contain about 17,000 distinct CDR3 sequences, under 60% of them singletons. This CDR3 has 16 amino acids. Germline V gene sequence: CDR1 DFQATT, CDR2 SNEGSKA (reference sequence). The ends lost 5 bases at V and 5 bases at J; junction bases unmatched: 9. Turning to this clonotype: The antigen is not known.

Sequencing used CD4+ T cells from blood, cultured in vitro, obtained about 7 months after SARS-CoV-2 vaccination. The source of this sequence is a human donor who had recovered from COVID-19. This chain connects TRBV20-1 to TRBJ1-6; 10 nucleotides agree with TRBD1. For the CDR3, the DNA is TGCAGTGCTGGGGGGGGACAGGGGCTAGATAATTCACCCCTCCACTTT. This encodes CSAGGGQGLDNSPLHF.